Sequencing of this TCR beta chain was carried out in a study of blood T cell repertoires in COVID-19. This clone has just a few counts. Some clones are missing from TCRdb's copy, which holds only in-frame ones; the method was immunoSEQ multiplex PCR. The sample carries about 360,000 clones, around 87% recorded once. The germline V and J ends were trimmed by 9 bases and 3 bases, with 11 bases remaining between them. This CDR3 region has 12 residues. The rearrangement links TRBV23-1 to TRBJ1-1; D is perhaps TRBD1 (5 bases). TRBV23-1 is flagged as an ORF with uncertain function. The sequence came from a man younger than 40 who had recovered from COVID-19. The sequenced sample consisted of PBMCs or T cells enriched from blood (not recorded which). CDR3 protein: CASRGRYTEAFF. Written as DNA, the CDR3 is TGCGCCAGTAGGGGTAGGTACACTGAAGCTTTCTTT.